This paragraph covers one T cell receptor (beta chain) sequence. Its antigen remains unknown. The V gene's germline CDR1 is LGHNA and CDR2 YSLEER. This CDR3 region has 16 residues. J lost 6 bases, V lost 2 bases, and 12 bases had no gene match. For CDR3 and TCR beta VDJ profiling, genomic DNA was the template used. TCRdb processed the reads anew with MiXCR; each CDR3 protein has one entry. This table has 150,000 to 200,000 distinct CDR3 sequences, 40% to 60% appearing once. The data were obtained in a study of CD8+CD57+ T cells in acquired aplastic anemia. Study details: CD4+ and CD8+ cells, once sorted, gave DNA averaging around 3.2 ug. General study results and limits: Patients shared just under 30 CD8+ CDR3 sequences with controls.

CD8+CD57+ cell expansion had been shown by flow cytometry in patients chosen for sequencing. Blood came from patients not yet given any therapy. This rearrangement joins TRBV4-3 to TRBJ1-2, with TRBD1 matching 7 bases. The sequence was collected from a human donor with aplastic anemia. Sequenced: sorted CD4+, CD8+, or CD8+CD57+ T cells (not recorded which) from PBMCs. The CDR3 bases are TGCGCCAGCAGCCAAATCCCAGGACAGGTGGGGAATGGCTACACCTTC. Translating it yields CASSQIPGQVGNGYTF.